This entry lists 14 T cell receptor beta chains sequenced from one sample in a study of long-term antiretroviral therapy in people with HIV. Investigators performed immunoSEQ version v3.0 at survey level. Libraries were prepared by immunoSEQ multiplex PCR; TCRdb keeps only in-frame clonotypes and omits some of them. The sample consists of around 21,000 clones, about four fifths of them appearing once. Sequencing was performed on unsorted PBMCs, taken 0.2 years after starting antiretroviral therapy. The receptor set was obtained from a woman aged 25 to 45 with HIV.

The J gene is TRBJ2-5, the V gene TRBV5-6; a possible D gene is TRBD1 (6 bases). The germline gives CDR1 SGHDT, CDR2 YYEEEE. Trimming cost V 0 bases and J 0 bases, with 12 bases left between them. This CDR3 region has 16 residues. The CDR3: CASSLATGAYQETQYF. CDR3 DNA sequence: TGTGCCAGCAGCTTGGCGACAGGAGCGTACCAAGAGACCCAGTACTTC.

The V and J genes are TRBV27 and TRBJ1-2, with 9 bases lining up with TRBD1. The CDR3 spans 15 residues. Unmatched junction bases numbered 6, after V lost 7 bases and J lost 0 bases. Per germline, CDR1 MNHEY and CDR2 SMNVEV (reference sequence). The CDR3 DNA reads TGTGCCAGCACCGGGGACAGGGAAGCTAACTATGGCTACACCTTC. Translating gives CASTGDREANYGYTF.

The CDR3 protein is CASGVQSNQPQHF. For the CDR3, the DNA is TGCGCCAGCGGGGTACAGAGCAATCAGCCCCAGCATTTT. V is TRBV10-2 and J is TRBJ1-5; D is unclear. The V end lost 8 bases, the J end lost 1 base, and 9 bases lay between the germline ends. The germline CDR1 and CDR2 sequences are WSHSY and SAAADI. This CDR3 region has 13 residues.

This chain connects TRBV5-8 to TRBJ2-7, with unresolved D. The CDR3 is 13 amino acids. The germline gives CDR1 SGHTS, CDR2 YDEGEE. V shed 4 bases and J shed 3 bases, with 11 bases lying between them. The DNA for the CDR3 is TGTGCCAGCAGCCTGACACCCAACTACGAGCAGTACTTC. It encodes CASSLTPNYEQYF. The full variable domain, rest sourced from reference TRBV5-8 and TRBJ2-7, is EAGVTQSPTHLIKTRGQQATLRCSPISGHTSVYWYQQALGLGLQFLLWYDEGEERNRGNFPPRFSGRQFPNYSSELNVNALELEDSALYLCASSLTPNYEQYFGPGTRLTVT.

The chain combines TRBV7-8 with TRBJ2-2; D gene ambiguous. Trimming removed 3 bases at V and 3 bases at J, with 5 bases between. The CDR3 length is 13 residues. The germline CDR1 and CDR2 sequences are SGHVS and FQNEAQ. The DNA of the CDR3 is TGTGCCAGCAGCTTGGCCCACACCGGGGAGCTGTTTTTT. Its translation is CASSLAHTGELFF.

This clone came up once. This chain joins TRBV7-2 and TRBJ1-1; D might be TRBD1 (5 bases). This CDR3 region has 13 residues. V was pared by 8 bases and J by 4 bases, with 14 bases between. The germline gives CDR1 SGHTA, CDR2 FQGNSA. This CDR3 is CASEDSGVTEAFF. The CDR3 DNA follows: TGTGCCAGCGAAGACAGCGGTGTCACTGAAGCTTTCTTT.

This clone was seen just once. CDR3 nucleotide sequence: TGCGCCAGCAGCCCCCTTGGACAGGGCTCCTACAATGAGCAGTTCTTC. Residues: CASSPLGQGSYNEQFF. The chain is built from TRBV5-1 and TRBJ2-1; 8 bases fit TRBD1. Germline loops: CDR1 SGHRS, CDR2 YFSETQ. After removal of 4 bases from V and 0 bases from J, the junction contained 6 bases not matched to a gene. The CDR3 has 16 amino acids.

The CDR3 coding sequence is TGTGCCAGCAGTGAAGTGGGACAGATCTACGAGCAGTACGTC. Its translation: CASSEVGQIYEQYV. This chain joins TRBV6-1 and TRBJ2-7; 7 nucleotides match TRBD1. This CDR3 has 14 residues. J lost 3 bases, V lost 1 base, and 3 bases had no gene match. The germline V gene has CDR1 MNHNS and CDR2 SASEGT.

CDR3 loop: CAWSVLTGTPLHF. The CDR3 nucleotides read TGTGCCTGGAGTGTACTGACAGGGACACCCCTCCACTTT. V is TRBV30 and J is TRBJ1-6; 7 bases map to TRBD1. Germline trimming cut 0 bases from V and 11 bases from J; bases unmatched to any gene: 4. Germline CDR1 GTSNPN, CDR2 SVGIG (reference sequence). CDR3 size: 13 residues.

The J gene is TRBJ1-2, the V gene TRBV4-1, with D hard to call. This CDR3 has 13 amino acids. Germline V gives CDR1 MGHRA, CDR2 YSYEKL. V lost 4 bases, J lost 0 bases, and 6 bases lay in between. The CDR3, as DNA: TGCGCCAGCAGCCTGGAGACTAACTATGGCTACACCTTC. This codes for CASSLETNYGYTF.

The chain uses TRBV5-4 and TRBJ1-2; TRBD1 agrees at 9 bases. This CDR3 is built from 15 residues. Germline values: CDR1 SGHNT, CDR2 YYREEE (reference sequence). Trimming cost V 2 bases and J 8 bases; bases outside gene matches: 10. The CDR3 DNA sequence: TGTGCCAGCAGCTTACAACAGGGGGCGCCTAGCGGCTACACCTTC. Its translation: CASSLQQGAPSGYTF. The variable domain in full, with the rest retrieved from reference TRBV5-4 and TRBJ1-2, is ETGVTQSPTHLIKTRGQQVTLRCSSQSGHNTVSWYQQALGQGPQFIFQYYREEENGRGNFPPRFSGLQFPNYSSELNVNALELDDSALYLCASSLQQGAPSGYTFGSGTRLTVV.

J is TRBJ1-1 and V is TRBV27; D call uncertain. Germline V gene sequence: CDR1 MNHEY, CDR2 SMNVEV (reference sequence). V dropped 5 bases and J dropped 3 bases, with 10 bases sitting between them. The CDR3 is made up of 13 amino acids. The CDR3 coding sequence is TGTGCCAGCAGTCGCGGCGTTTACACTGAAGCTTTCTTT. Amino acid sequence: CASSRGVYTEAFF.

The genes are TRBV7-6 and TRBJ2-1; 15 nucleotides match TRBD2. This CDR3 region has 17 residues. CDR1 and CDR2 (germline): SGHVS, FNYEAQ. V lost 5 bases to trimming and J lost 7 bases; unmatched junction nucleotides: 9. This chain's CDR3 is CASSDGTSGGPRNEQFF. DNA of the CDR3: TGTGCCAGCAGCGACGGGACTAGCGGGGGGCCGAGGAATGAGCAGTTCTTC.

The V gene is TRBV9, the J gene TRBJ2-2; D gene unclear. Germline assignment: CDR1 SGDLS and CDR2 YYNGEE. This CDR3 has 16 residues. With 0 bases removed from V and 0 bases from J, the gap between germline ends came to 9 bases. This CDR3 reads CASSVEPGPNTGELFF. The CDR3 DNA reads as TGTGCCAGCAGCGTAGAACCGGGCCCGAACACCGGGGAGCTGTTTTTT.